This T cell receptor (beta chain) was retrieved from a study of graft-versus-host responses after intestinal transplantation. This CDR3 has 14 residues. Between the trimmed V and J ends, which lost 6 bases and 2 bases, there was a span of 12 bases. CDR1 and CDR2 (germline): ENHRY, SYGVKD. Repertoires were generated with immunoSEQ multiplex PCR, while TCRdb's copy carries only in-frame clones and drops some. The sample contains just under 55,000 clones, roughly nine tenths of which appear only once. Here the sequenced sample was PBMCs, taken nearly 670 days after intestinal transplant. The receptor comes from a human patient who received an intestinal transplant, so some T cells may come from the graft donor. The rearrangement uses TRBV10-3 and TRBJ2-3, with D perhaps TRBD2 (7 bases). CDR3 nucleotide sequence: TGTGCCATCAGCCGGGGGGCCCTCACAGATACGCAGTATTTT. Amino acid sequence: CAISRGALTDTQYF.